Presented here are 2 T cell receptor beta chains from one specimen sequenced in a study of radiotherapy plus CTLA-4 blockade in lung cancer. Some clones are missing from TCRdb's copy, which holds only in-frame ones; the method was immunoSEQ multiplex PCR. The repertoire holds 75,000 or so clones, with 78% as singletons. The sequencing used peripheral blood, collected from a patient treated with radiotherapy plus ipilimumab. These receptors came from a human donor with non-small cell lung cancer who had a complete response to radiotherapy plus ipilimumab.

This clone was detected only a few times. This chain joins TRBV30 and TRBJ2-6; D is unresolved. CDR3 size: 18 residues. Trimming removed 5 bases from V and 1 base from J, with 21 bases in between. CDR1 is GTSNPN, CDR2 SVGIG, per germline (reference sequence). The CDR3 spells CAWDVTYTTTSGANVLTF. CDR3 nucleotides: TGTGCCTGGGACGTTACTTACACCACAACATCTGGGGCCAACGTCCTGACTTTC.

This clone was detected only a few times. V and J are TRBV7-9 and TRBJ2-1; maybe TRBD2 (5 bases). The V end lost 5 bases, the J end lost 3 bases, and 14 bases lay between the germline ends. CDR1 is SEHNR, CDR2 FQNEAQ, per germline (reference sequence). The length of the CDR3 is 15 residues. DNA for the CDR3: TGTGCCAGCAGCCGGATCCAGCGGTTCTACAATGAGCAGTTCTTC. It is translated as CASSRIQRFYNEQFF.